A single sample is the source of the 14 T cell receptor beta chains below, sequenced in a study of blood T cell repertoires in COVID-19 (dated by TCRdb to 2020 to 2021). Library preparation employed the immunoSEQ multiplex PCR assay. TCRdb re-hosts the immuneACCESS table, in-frame sequences only. Its copies lack some clones; in the studies checked, an unresolved V gene accounts for under half of them, and the cause for the rest is not known. The sample table shows just over 250,000 clones, and around 87% are seen once. The top ten clonotypes cover roughly 2.5% of the sample. Sample: peripheral blood. Receptors were obtained from a woman in her forties or fifties with acute or convalescent COVID-19.

The chain employs TRBV21-1 and TRBJ2-3; no DNA check was done on the table's D call, TRBD2. TRBV21-1 is a listed pseudogene. The CDR3 spans 15 residues. CDR3 coding DNA: TGTGCCAGCAGCACTGTGGTTACTAGCACAGATACGCAGTATTTT. It is translated as CASSTVVTSTDTQYF.

The rearrangement uses TRBV5-4 and TRBJ2-3; 11 bases agree with TRBD1. This CDR3 region has 17 residues. Germline lookup yields CDR1 SGHNT and CDR2 YYREEE (reference sequence). V shed 4 bases and J 3 bases; nucleotides not matched to a gene: 10. This chain's CDR3 is CASSPGTGGPGTDTQYF. CDR3 DNA: TGTGCCAGCAGCCCCGGGACAGGGGGTCCAGGGACAGATACGCAGTATTTT.

This chain uses TRBV5-8 with TRBJ1-5; no clear D. Germline V gives CDR1 SGHTS, CDR2 YDEGEE. The V gene lost 7 bases and the J gene lost 0 bases, with 17 bases spanning the gap. The CDR3 covers 16 residues. The CDR3 region has the DNA TGTGCCAGCCGCGAAAGTGGCAGGTATAGCAATCAGCCCCAGCATTTT. It translates to CASRESGRYSNQPQHF.

The chain combines TRBV4-1 with TRBJ2-1; TRBD2 agrees at 8 bases. V lost 3 bases to trimming and J lost 9 bases; unmatched junction nucleotides: 22. The CDR3 spans 19 residues. In germline, CDR1 is MGHRA, CDR2 YSYEKL. The CDR3 loop reads CASSQWPAGVVTATPEQFF. The CDR3 DNA is TGCGCCAGCAGCCAGTGGCCAGCGGGGGTGGTAACAGCGACCCCTGAGCAGTTCTTC.

The chain uses TRBV6-5 and TRBJ1-1, with a possible D match to TRBD1 (5 bases). The length of the CDR3 is 12 residues. V gave up 6 bases and J gave up 12 bases, with 17 bases separating them. In germline, CDR1 is MNHEY, CDR2 SVGAGI. The CDR3 reads CASRTGGLESFF. The CDR3 DNA sequence: TGTGCCAGCAGGACCGGGGGTCTTGAGTCTTTCTTT.

This sequence joins TRBV19 and TRBJ2-5, with 12 bases that match TRBD1. The CDR3 has 17 residues. Germline CDR1 LNHDA, CDR2 SQIVND (reference sequence). V shed 5 bases, J shed 3 bases, and the junction held 10 bases outside the gene matches. The CDR3 DNA reads as TGTGCCAGTAGTCCAGTGGGACAGGGGGCGAGAAAAGAGACCCAGTACTTC. Protein: CASSPVGQGARKETQYF.

This chain links TRBV9 with TRBJ2-1, with 11 bases aligning to TRBD1. This CDR3 is 16 amino acids long. From germline, CDR1 is SGDLS and CDR2 YYNGEE. Trimming cost V 4 bases and J 4 bases; bases outside gene matches: 7. The CDR3 reads CASSISGTGGYNEQFF. The CDR3 DNA sequence: TGTGCCAGCAGCATATCCGGGACAGGGGGTTACAATGAGCAGTTCTTC.

This chain joins TRBV6-2 or TRBV6-3 and TRBJ2-1, with TRBD2 matching over 14 bases. The V gene's germline CDR1 is MNHEY and CDR2 SVGEGT. Trimming took 6 bases from V and 8 from J; bases not matched to a gene: 12. The CDR3 runs to 17 residues. The CDR3: CASSPTPGLAGVYEQFF. The DNA of the CDR3 is TGTGCCAGCAGCCCTACACCGGGACTAGCGGGAGTTTATGAGCAGTTCTTC.

The genes are TRBV7-7 and TRBJ2-2; D is perhaps TRBD1 (5 bases). Germline assignment: CDR1 SSHAT and CDR2 FNYEAQ (reference sequence). The CDR3 runs to 15 residues. The ends were cut back, 5 bases at V and 1 base at J, with 11 bases in the middle. The CDR3 sequence: CASSQNTGNTGELFF. The DNA of the CDR3 is TGTGCCAGCAGCCAGAACACAGGGAACACCGGGGAGCTGTTTTTT. Combining the CDR3 with reference TRBV7-7 and TRBJ2-2 gives the whole variable domain GAGVSQSPRYKVTKRGQDVTLRCDPISSHATLYWYQQALGQGPEFLTYFNYEAQPDKSGLPSDRFSAERPEGSISTLTIQRTEQRDSAMYRCASSQNTGNTGELFFGEGSRLTVL.

The chain is built from TRBV27 and TRBJ1-1; a possible D gene is TRBD1 (5 bases). CDR1 and CDR2 from the germline V gene are MNHEY and SMNVEV (reference sequence). The CDR3 totals 16 residues. Trimming removed 2 bases from V and 1 base from J, with 14 bases in between. CDR3 DNA: TGTGCCAGCAGTTTAAATGGGGCAGCAGAGAACACTGAAGCTTTCTTT. It codes for CASSLNGAAENTEAFF.

The V and J genes are TRBV24-1 and TRBJ2-1; 9 bases match TRBD2. This CDR3 has 20 residues. Germline trimming cut 3 bases from V and 4 bases from J; bases unmatched to any gene: 18. Germline V gene sequence: CDR1 KGHDR, CDR2 SFDVKD. The CDR3 sequence: CATSDRWREGQRSVYNEQFF. Written as DNA, the CDR3 is TGTGCCACCAGTGATCGCTGGCGGGAGGGCCAGCGTTCGGTTTACAATGAGCAGTTCTTC.

The chain joins TRBV7-3 to TRBJ2-1, with D maybe TRBD1 (6 bases). Deletions cut 6 bases from V and 2 bases from J, with 14 bases between. The length of the CDR3 is 15 residues. Germline CDR1 is SGHTA and CDR2 is FQGTGA. CDR3 amino acids: CASSRTGTPYNEQFF. The CDR3 coding sequence is TGTGCCAGCAGTCGCACAGGGACCCCCTACAATGAGCAGTTCTTC.

J is TRBJ1-3 and V is TRBV28; D not certain. The germline CDR1 and CDR2 sequences are MDHEN and SYDVKM. This CDR3 contains 16 residues. The V end lost 1 base, the J end lost 0 bases, and 10 bases lay between the germline ends. The CDR3 DNA reads as TGTGCCAGCAGTTTATCCGCGGGCCCCTCTGGAAACACCATATATTTT. It yields the protein CASSLSAGPSGNTIYF.

The chain is built from TRBV18 and TRBJ2-1, with TRBD2 identical over 11 bases. This CDR3 is built from 15 residues. The V gene's germline CDR1 is KGHSH and CDR2 LQKENI. V was pared by 5 bases and J by 2 bases, with 2 bases of the junction left unmatched. CDR3 sequence reads: CASSSLAGAYNEQFF. CDR3 nucleotide sequence: TGTGCCAGCTCATCACTAGCGGGAGCCTACAATGAGCAGTTCTTC.